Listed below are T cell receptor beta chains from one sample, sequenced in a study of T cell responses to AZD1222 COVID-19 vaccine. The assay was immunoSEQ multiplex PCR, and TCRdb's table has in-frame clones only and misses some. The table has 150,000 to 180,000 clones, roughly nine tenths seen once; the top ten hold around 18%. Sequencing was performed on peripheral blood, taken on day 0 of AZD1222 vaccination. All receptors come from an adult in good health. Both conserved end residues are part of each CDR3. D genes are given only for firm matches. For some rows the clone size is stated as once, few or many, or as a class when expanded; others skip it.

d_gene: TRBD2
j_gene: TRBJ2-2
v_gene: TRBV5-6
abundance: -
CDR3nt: TGTGCCAGCAGAAATACGGGAGCGGGACTAACCGGGGAGCTGTTTTTT
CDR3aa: CASRNTGAGLTGELFF

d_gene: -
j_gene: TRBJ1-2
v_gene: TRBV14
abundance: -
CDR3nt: TGTGCCAGCAGCCCCGGACAAGAATATGGCTACACCTTC
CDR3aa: CASSPGQEYGYTF

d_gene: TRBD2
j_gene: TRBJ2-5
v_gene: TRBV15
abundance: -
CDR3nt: TGTGCCACCAGCAGAGATGGAACTAGCGGGGGGGCCTGGGAGACCCAGTACTTC
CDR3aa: CATSRDGTSGGAWETQYF

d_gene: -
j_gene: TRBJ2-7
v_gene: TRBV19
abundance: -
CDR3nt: TGTGCCAGTAGTTCCCTGGCTCTGGGCCCACGACCCCACGAGCAGTACTTC
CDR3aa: CASSSLALGPRPHEQYF

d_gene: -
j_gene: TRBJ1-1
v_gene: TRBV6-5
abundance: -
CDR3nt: TGTGCCAGCAGTTACTCGACGACGGGAGGCACTGAAGCTTTCTTT
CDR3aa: CASSYSTTGGTEAFF

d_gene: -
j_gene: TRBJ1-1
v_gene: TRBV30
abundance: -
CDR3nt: TGTGCCTGGAGTGTAAACCCAGGCGAGACAGCTTTCTTT
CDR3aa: CAWSVNPGETAFF

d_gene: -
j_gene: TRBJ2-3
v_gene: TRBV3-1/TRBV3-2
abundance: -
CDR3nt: TGTGCCAGCAGAAGGAGAGATACGCAGTATTTT
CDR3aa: CASRRRDTQYF

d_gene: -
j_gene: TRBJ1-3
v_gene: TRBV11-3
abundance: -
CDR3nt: TGTGCCAGCAGCTTAGCCCAAAGCTGGATCTCGAACACCATATATTTT
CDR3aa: CASSLAQSWISNTIYF

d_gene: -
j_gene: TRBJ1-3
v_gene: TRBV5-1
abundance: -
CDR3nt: TGCGCCAGCAGCTTGGCCCCCACCACTGGAAACACCATATATTTT
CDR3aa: CASSLAPTTGNTIYF

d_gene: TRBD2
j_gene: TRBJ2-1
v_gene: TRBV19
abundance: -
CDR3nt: TGTGCCAGTACTTCCCAGCGGGGGACTGAGCAGTTCTTC
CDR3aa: CASTSQRGTEQFF

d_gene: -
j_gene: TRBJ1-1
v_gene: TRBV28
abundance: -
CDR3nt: TGTGCCAGCAGACGATCGGGGGGTTTGAGTGAAGCTTTCTTT
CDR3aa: CASRRSGGLSEAFF

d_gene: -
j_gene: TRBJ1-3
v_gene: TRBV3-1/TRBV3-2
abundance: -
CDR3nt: TGTGCCAGCAGCCAGGCTTGGATAACTGGAAACACCATATATTTT
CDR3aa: CASSQAWITGNTIYF

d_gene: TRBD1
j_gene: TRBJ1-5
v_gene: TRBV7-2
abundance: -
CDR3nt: TGTGCCAGCAGCTCAAGGACAGGGGAGGGAGATCAGCCCCAGCATTTT
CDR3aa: CASSSRTGEGDQPQHF

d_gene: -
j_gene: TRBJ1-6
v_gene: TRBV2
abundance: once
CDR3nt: TGTGCCAGCAGTGAAGGGAGAGGACTCGGGTATAATTCACCCCTCCACTTT
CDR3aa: CASSEGRGLGYNSPLHF

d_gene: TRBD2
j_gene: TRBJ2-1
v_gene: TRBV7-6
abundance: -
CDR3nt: TGTGCCAGCAGCTTAGCAGGTGGTAGCGGGATAGGTGATGAGCAGTTCTTC
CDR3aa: CASSLAGGSGIGDEQFF

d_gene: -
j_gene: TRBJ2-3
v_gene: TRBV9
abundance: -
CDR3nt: TGTGCCAGCAGCGTATTGGGGGGCGGGGGCACAGATACGCAGTATTTT
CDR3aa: CASSVLGGGGTDTQYF

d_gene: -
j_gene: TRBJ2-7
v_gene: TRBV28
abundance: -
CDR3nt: TGTGCCAGCAGCCCCCTCGGGAAAAGCTCCTACGAGCAGTACTTC
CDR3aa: CASSPLGKSSYEQYF

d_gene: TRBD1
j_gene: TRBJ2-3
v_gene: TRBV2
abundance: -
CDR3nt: TGTGCCAGCACCGAGGGGGGGACAGGGACTGGGGCAGATACGCAGTATTTT
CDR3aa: CASTEGGTGTGADTQYF

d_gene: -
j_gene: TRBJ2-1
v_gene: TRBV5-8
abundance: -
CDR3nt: TGTGCCAGCAGCTTGGGGGCGTACGGGTCCAACTACAATGAGCAGTTCTTC
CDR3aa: CASSLGAYGSNYNEQFF

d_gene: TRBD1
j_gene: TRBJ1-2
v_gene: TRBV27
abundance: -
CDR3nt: TGTGCCAGCAGTTCCGACAGGGGTGGCTACACCTTC
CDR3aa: CASSSDRGGYTF

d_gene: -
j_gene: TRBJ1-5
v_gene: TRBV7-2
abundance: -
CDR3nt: TGTGCCAGCAGCTCCCTAAGAGGACAGCCCCAGCATTTT
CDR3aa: CASSSLRGQPQHF

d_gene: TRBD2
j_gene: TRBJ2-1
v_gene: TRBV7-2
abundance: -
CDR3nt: TGTGCCAGCAGCTTAGTCCAGCTAGCGGGGAACAATGAGCAGTTCTTC
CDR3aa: CASSLVQLAGNNEQFF

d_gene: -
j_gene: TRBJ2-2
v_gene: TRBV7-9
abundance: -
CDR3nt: TGTGCCAGCAGCTTAGATGTCACCGGGGAGCTGTTTTTT
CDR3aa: CASSLDVTGELFF

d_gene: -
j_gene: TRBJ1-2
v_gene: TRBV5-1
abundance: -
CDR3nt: TGCGCCAGCAGGACTCGTGGGGAGAGCTATGGCTACACCTTC
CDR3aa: CASRTRGESYGYTF

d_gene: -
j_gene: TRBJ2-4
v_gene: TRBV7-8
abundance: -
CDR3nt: TGTGCCAGCAGCTTTCCTCAGGGGGGCCGCCCAGACATTCAGTACTTC
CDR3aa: CASSFPQGGRPDIQYF

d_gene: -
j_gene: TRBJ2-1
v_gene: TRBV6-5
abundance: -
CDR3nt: TGTGCCAGCACAAAGAGGGGGAGGGGGCTCAATGAGCAGTTCTTC
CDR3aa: CASTKRGRGLNEQFF

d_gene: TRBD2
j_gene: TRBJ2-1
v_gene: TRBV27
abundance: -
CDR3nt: TGTGCCAGCAGGAGCGGGAGTATTTACAATGAGCAGTTCTTC
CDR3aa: CASRSGSIYNEQFF